Listed below are T cell receptor beta chains from one sample, sequenced in a study of T cell repertoires in cytomegalovirus infection. These receptors lack a known antigen. TCRdb processed the reads anew with MiXCR; each CDR3 protein has one entry. The sample comprises fewer than 1,000,000 distinct CDR3 sequences, approximately 31% of which are singletons, and more than 12% rests with the top ten. This specimen consisted of cultured CD8+ T cells from PBMCs, obtained from culture after CMV antigen stimulation. The receptor set was obtained from a human donor in good health (CMV status not recorded). Some clones in this sample may be carry-over from other donors' samples. The CDR3 runs from the conserved cysteine through the conserved F or W. A D gene is named only where the DNA matches it firmly. Clone size is given for some rows only: seen once, a few or many times, or a class if the clone is expanded.

J gene | D gene | clone size | V gene | CDR3 DNA | CDR3 protein
TRBJ1-2 | . | once | TRBV27 | TGTGCCAGCAGTTTACTGGGGGCGTCTGGTGGCTACACCTTC | CASSLLGASGGYTF
TRBJ2-7 | . | . | TRBV19 | TGTGCCAGTAGTGTTGAACCGGGACCCAACTACGAGCAGTACTTC | CASSVEPGPNYEQYF
TRBJ2-1 | . | few | TRBV4-3 | TGCGCCAGCAGCCAAGATTCGGATATCAATGAGCAGTTCTTC | CASSQDSDINEQFF
TRBJ2-3 | . | . | TRBV6-2/TRBV6-3 | TGTGCCAGCAGTTACCAGGCGGACGCAGATACGCAGTATTTT | CASSYQADADTQYF
TRBJ2-3 | . | . | TRBV27 | TGTGCCAGCAGTTTTCGAGGAACTGCAGATACGCAGTATTTT | CASSFRGTADTQYF
TRBJ1-6 | . | . | TRBV27 | TGTGCCAGCACCCCAGGAGGGAGTCGTTCACCCCTCCACTTT | CASTPGGSRSPLHF
TRBJ1-1 | . | . | TRBV6-6 | TGTGCCAGCAGCCAACAGTATTCCACTGAAGCTTTCTTT | CASSQQYSTEAFF
TRBJ1-1 | TRBD1 | few | TRBV12-3/TRBV12-4 | TGTGCCAGCAGTTTAGGGACAGGGGGATTTGAAGCTTTCTTT | CASSLGTGGFEAFF
TRBJ1-2 | . | few | TRBV12-3/TRBV12-4 | TGTGCCAGCAGTTCTCATGGGAGGGGGGTCTGGGACTATGGCTACACCTTC | CASSSHGRGVWDYGYTF
TRBJ1-5 | . | many | TRBV28 | TGTGCCAGCAACCCGGTAGGGGGGGTGGGTCAGCCCCAGCATTTT | CASNPVGGVGQPQHF
TRBJ1-1 | . | . | TRBV7-9 | TGTGCCAGCAGCTTTCCCCCCCAGGTTGAAGCTTTCTTT | CASSFPPQVEAFF
TRBJ1-1 | . | . | TRBV15 | TGTGCCACCAGCACAGGAGGGAGAGGGGTAGGGACTGAAGCTTTCTTT | CATSTGGRGVGTEAFF
TRBJ2-2 | . | many | TRBV7-2 | TGTGCCAGCAGCCTCGGATGGGGGTTGTTGGCCGGGGAGCTGTTTTTT | CASSLGWGLLAGELFF
TRBJ2-6 | . | few | TRBV29-1 | TGCAGCGTTGTGGGGGCCTCTGGGGCCAACGTCCTGACTTTC | CSVVGASGANVLTF
TRBJ2-3 | . | . | TRBV6-6 | TGTGCCAGCAGTTACTCGAACGGGGCAGATACGCAGTATTTT | CASSYSNGADTQYF
TRBJ2-1 | TRBD2 | . | TRBV6-2/TRBV6-3 | TGTGCCAGCAGTTTGGTTAGCGGGGTCTACAATGAGCAGTTCTTC | CASSLVSGVYNEQFF
TRBJ2-7 | . | few | TRBV4-1 | TGCGCCAGCAGCCAAGAAGCCACGCCCGAGGACAGTCCAACCTACGAGCAGTACTTC | CASSQEATPEDSPTYEQYF
TRBJ1-5 | TRBD1 | few | TRBV7-9 | TGTGCCAGCAGCTTAGGCCATACACAGGGGGCTCTAAGTCAGCCCCAGCATTTT | CASSLGHTQGALSQPQHF
TRBJ1-1 | . | . | TRBV15 | TGTGCCACCAGCAGAGATAGGCGCGCCAGGAACACTGAAGCTTTCTTT | CATSRDRRARNTEAFF
TRBJ2-5 | TRBD2 | . | TRBV6-2/TRBV6-3 | TGTGCCAGCAGTCCTCTAGCGGAACTACAAGAGACCCAGTACTTC | CASSPLAELQETQYF
TRBJ2-1 | . | . | TRBV9 | TGTGCCAGCAGCGTAGCGGGGGAGGGGGGCCGTGTTGAGCAGTTCTTC | CASSVAGEGGRVEQFF
TRBJ2-5 | TRBD2 | . | TRBV24-1 | TGTGCCACCAGTGCCGGGACTAGCGGGGGCGACCAAGAGACCCAGTACTTC | CATSAGTSGGDQETQYF
TRBJ2-7 | TRBD2 | . | TRBV7-3 | TGTGCCAGCAGCTTAGCAGAAAAGGGACTAGCGTATTACGAGCAGTACTTC | CASSLAEKGLAYYEQYF
TRBJ1-5 | . | . | TRBV7-6 | TGTGCCAGTGACCAGGGTGAGAGCACAGATACGCAGCATTTT | CASDQGESTDTQHF
TRBJ2-2 | . | . | TRBV4-3 | TGCGCCAGCAGCCCTAAGGGGATGGCAGACCCGAACACCGGGGAGCTGTTTTTT | CASSPKGMADPNTGELFF
TRBJ1-6 | . | . | TRBV20-1 | TGCAGTGCTAGATCTGGGGCAGATAATTCACCCCTCCACTTT | CSARSGADNSPLHF
TRBJ1-6 | . | . | TRBV12-3/TRBV12-4 | TGTGCCAGCAGTTGGGGGGGGGCTCCGTCCTATAATTCACCCCTCCACTTT | CASSWGGAPSYNSPLHF
TRBJ1-6 | TRBD1 | . | TRBV5-6 | TGTGCCAGCGGAGGGGGCTATGGTTCACCCCTCCACTTT | CASGGGYGSPLHF
TRBJ1-2 | . | . | TRBV6-1 | TGTGCCAGCAGTAAGACAGTTTACCATGGCTACACCTTC | CASSKTVYHGYTF
TRBJ2-1 | TRBD2 | . | TRBV6-2/TRBV6-3 | TGTGCCAGCAGCCAACTAGCGGGGGGGCAGAATGAGCAGTTCTTC | CASSQLAGGQNEQFF
TRBJ2-3 | TRBD2 | . | TRBV27 | TGTGCCAGCAGTTTATCCGGGACTACCACAGATACGCAGTATTTT | CASSLSGTTTDTQYF
TRBJ1-1 | . | . | TRBV6-5 | TGTGCCAGCAGTTGGGCAGGAGAAAACACTGAAGCTTTCTTT | CASSWAGENTEAFF
TRBJ2-1 | TRBD1 | . | TRBV5-3 | TGTGCCAGCAGTTTCCGGGACAGCGGGTTCTTC | CASSFRDSGFF
TRBJ2-3 | TRBD2 | . | TRBV10-3 | TGTGCCATCAGTGAGGGCGAGGGGCGGGGGACCACAGATACGCAGTATTTT | CAISEGEGRGTTDTQYF
TRBJ2-1 | TRBD2 | . | TRBV27 | TGTGCCAGCAGTGGGGGGGTCCCCTCCGGTGAGCAGTTCTTC | CASSGGVPSGEQFF
TRBJ2-1 | . | . | TRBV27 | TGTGCCAACAGTCCTCAATTACGGGAGCAGTTCTTC | CANSPQLREQFF
TRBJ1-5 | TRBD1 | few | TRBV12-3/TRBV12-4 | TGTGCCAGCAGCATGACAGGGTGGGCTGCTGGTCAGCCCCAGCATTTT | CASSMTGWAAGQPQHF
TRBJ2-7 | . | many | TRBV7-6 | TGTGCCAGCAGCTTAGGCAGTCCCTACGAGCAGTACTTC | CASSLGSPYEQYF
TRBJ1-4 | . | . | TRBV4-3 | TGCGCCAGCAGCCAAGATCTGGGGGGAAATGAAAAACTGTTTTTT | CASSQDLGGNEKLFF
TRBJ1-5 | . | . | TRBV6-2/TRBV6-3 | TGTGCCAGCAGTTACATGGGCCCGAGGGGTCCCTTTGATCAGCCCCAGCATTTT | CASSYMGPRGPFDQPQHF
TRBJ2-1 | . | . | TRBV6-1 | TGTGCCAGCAGTGAAGATGGCCAGTGGGGGGGCCACAATGAGCAGTTCTTC | CASSEDGQWGGHNEQFF
TRBJ1-6 | . | few | TRBV7-9 | TGTGCCAGCAGCTTAGGAGGGACCCGGCCCCTCCACTTT | CASSLGGTRPLHF
TRBJ1-1 | . | few | TRBV19 | TGTGCCAGTAGTCCCACCGGGGGGGTCACTGAAGCTTTCTTT | CASSPTGGVTEAFF
TRBJ2-3 | TRBD1 | . | TRBV5-1 | TGCGCCAGCAGCTCCGAACCACAGGGGTCCACAGATACGCAGTATTTT | CASSSEPQGSTDTQYF
TRBJ2-2 | . | few | TRBV13 | TGTGCCAGCAGCTTAACCAGCATTTACACCGGGGAGCTGTTTTTT | CASSLTSIYTGELFF
TRBJ2-3 | . | few | TRBV7-6 | TGTGCCAGCAGCTCGCCCGAGTGGGGGCCGAGCACAGATACGCAGTATTTT | CASSSPEWGPSTDTQYF
TRBJ1-2 | . | few | TRBV3-1 | TGTGCCAGCAGCCAAGATGCGTGGACCGGTTATGGCTACACCTTC | CASSQDAWTGYGYTF
TRBJ2-7 | TRBD2 | few | TRBV7-8 | TGTGCTTCTAGCGGGGCCACACCCTACGAGCAGTACTTC | CASSGATPYEQYF
TRBJ2-7 | . | . | TRBV29-1 | TGCAGCGTTGAAGGATCTCTAGGGGGAAGCTCCTACGAGCAGTACTTC | CSVEGSLGGSSYEQYF
TRBJ1-5 | . | few | TRBV6-5 | TGTGCCAGCAGAAATAACAGGGGCAATCAGCCCCAGCATTTT | CASRNNRGNQPQHF
TRBJ1-2 | TRBD1 | . | TRBV27 | TGTGCCAGCAGTCCCGGACAGGCGCTATGGCTTGGCTACACCTTC | CASSPGQALWLGYTF
TRBJ1-2 | . | . | TRBV9 | TGTGCCTGCAGCTTATCCGGGACGGGGTTAGCTAACTATGGCTACACCTTC | CACSLSGTGLANYGYTF
TRBJ2-2 | . | few | TRBV7-6 | TGTGCCAGCAGCTTAGGGACAGAGCTGTTTTTT | CASSLGTELFF
TRBJ2-2 | . | . | TRBV25-1 | TGTGCCAGCAGTGAATATTCGGGGACGGTGTTTTTT | CASSEYSGTVFF
TRBJ1-5 | TRBD1 | . | TRBV7-9 | TGTGCCAGCAGCCGCGACCGGGACAGGGCGCCCCGGGCCCAGCATTTT | CASSRDRDRAPRAQHF
TRBJ1-2 | . | . | TRBV5-5 | TGTGCCAGCAGCCGTAAGTTAGTTTCGGATGGCTACACCTTC | CASSRKLVSDGYTF
TRBJ2-1 | . | . | TRBV5-1 | TGCGCCAGCAGCTTGCCGGGTGTCGATAATGAGCAGTTCTTC | CASSLPGVDNEQFF
TRBJ2-2 | TRBD1 | . | TRBV5-5 | TGTGCCAGCAGCTCTCCGGGACAGGGATACACCGGGGAGCTGTTTTTT | CASSSPGQGYTGELFF
TRBJ2-3 | TRBD1 | few | TRBV7-9 | TGTGCCAGCAGAAGCGGGACAGGGGAGGACGCAGATACGCAGTATTTT | CASRSGTGEDADTQYF